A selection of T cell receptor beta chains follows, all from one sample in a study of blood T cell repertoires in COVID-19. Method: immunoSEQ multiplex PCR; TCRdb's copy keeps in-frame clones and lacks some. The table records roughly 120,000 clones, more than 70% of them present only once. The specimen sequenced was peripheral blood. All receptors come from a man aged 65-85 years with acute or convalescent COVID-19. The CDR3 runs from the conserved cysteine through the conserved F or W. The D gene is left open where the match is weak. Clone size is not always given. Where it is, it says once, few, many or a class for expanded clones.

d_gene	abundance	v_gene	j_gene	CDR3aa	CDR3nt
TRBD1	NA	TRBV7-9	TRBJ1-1	CASSGTGVKLRNTEAFF	TGTGCCAGCAGCGGGACAGGGGTGAAATTACGTAACACTGAAGCTTTCTTT
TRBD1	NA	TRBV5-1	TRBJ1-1	CASSLGQGGLTTEAFF	TGCGCCAGCAGCCTCGGACAGGGAGGGTTAACGACTGAAGCTTTCTTT
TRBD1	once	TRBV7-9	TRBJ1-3	CASSYGLTGGGNTIYF	TGTGCCAGCAGCTACGGGCTGACAGGGGGGGGAAACACCATATATTTT
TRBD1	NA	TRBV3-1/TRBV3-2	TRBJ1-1	CASSRGQGEAFF	TGTGCCAGCAGCCGAGGACAGGGAGAAGCTTTCTTT
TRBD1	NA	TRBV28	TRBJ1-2	CASYSGGRGQVGYTF	TGTGCCAGCTACTCAGGGGGCAGGGGGCAAGTTGGCTACACCTTC
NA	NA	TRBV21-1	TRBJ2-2	CASSGGTETGELFF	TGTGCCAGCAGCGGCGGGACAGAGACCGGGGAGCTGTTTTTT
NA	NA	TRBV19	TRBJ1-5	CASSQAGAQPQHF	TGTGCCAGTAGCCAGGCGGGAGCTCAGCCCCAGCATTTT
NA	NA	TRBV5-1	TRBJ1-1	CASRTEMNTEAFF	TGCGCCAGCCGGACAGAGATGAACACTGAAGCTTTCTTT
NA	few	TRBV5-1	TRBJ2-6	CASREQAHISGANVLTF	TGCGCCAGCAGAGAGCAGGCGCATATCTCTGGGGCCAACGTCCTGACTTTC
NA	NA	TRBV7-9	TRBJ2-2	CASSLVMAGANTGELFF	TGTGCCAGCAGCTTAGTGATGGCGGGGGCCAACACCGGGGAGCTGTTTTTT
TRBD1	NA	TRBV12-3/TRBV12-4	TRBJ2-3	CASNLQGADTQYF	TGTGCCAGCAATCTCCAGGGGGCAGATACGCAGTATTTT
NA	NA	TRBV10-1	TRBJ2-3	CASGDQGGTQYF	TGCGCCAGCGGGGATCAGGGCGGTACGCAGTATTTT